Following are 11 T cell receptor beta chains from one sample sequenced in a study of a mutant IDH1 vaccine in newly diagnosed glioma. These receptors' antigens are unknown. The protocol was immunoSEQ multiplex PCR, while the TCRdb copy is restricted to in-frame clones and leaves out a portion. The sample consists of tens of thousands of clones, 60% to 85% of them appearing once. As for time point: week 23, last vaccination. A 20-mer mutant IDH1 peptide at 300 ug was injected subcutaneously with topical imiquimod. Specimen: PBMCs, collected from a glioma patient whose treatment included an IDH1 peptide vaccine. The receptors were sampled from a woman in her thirties or forties with glioma. Some clones in this sample may be carry-over from other donors' samples.

The chain combines TRBV13 with TRBJ2-2; D possibly uses TRBD1 or TRBD2 (5 bases each). V dropped 3 bases and J dropped 1 base, with 15 bases sitting between them. The CDR3 length is 17 residues. The V gene's germline CDR1 is PRHDT and CDR2 FYEKMQ (reference sequence). The CDR3 sequence is CASSFWGPRENTGELFF. For the CDR3, the DNA is TGTGCCAGCAGCTTTTGGGGACCCCGGGAGAACACCGGGGAGCTGTTTTTT.

The chain couples TRBV21-1 to TRBJ1-2; the tabulated D call, TRBD1, remains unverified against the DNA. TRBV21-1 is reported as a pseudogene. This CDR3 is built from 11 residues. The DNA of the CDR3 is TGTGCCACACAAGCTAACTATGGCTACACCTTC. This codes for CATQANYGYTF.

The rearrangement joins TRBV9 to TRBJ2-7; D not certain. The germline V gene has CDR1 SGDLS and CDR2 YYNGEE. The ends were cut back, 0 bases at V and 4 bases at J, with 11 bases in the middle. The CDR3 has 14 amino acids. The CDR3 loop reads CASSVEARVYEQYF. The CDR3 DNA reads as TGTGCCAGCAGCGTAGAAGCAAGAGTTTACGAGCAGTACTTC.

The chain recombines TRBV5-4 with TRBJ1-2, with D unclear. Trimming left V 0 bases short and J 1 base short, with 7 bases between. The CDR3 totals 14 residues. The germline gives CDR1 SGHNT, CDR2 YYREEE (reference sequence). In DNA, the CDR3 is TGTGCCAGCAGCTTGGAGGAGGGTAACTATGGCTACACCTTC. Translated, it gives CASSLEEGNYGYTF.

This chain uses TRBV7-9 with TRBJ1-3; D remains unclear. The CDR3 is 14 residues long. V was trimmed by 5 bases and J by 2 bases, leaving 10 bases between them. Germline V gene data show CDR1 as SEHNR and CDR2 as FQNEAQ (reference sequence). Written as DNA, the CDR3 is TGTGCCAGCAGCACCCCAGAGGCTGGAAACACCATATATTTT. The encoded protein is CASSTPEAGNTIYF.

The chain is built from TRBV11-2 and TRBJ2-2; D tentatively fits TRBD1 or TRBD2 (7 bases each). Germline V gene lookup returns CDR1 SGHAT and CDR2 FQNNGV. This CDR3 has 16 amino acids. Trimming stripped 3 bases from V and 5 bases from J, with 16 bases between. This chain's CDR3 is CASSFGEGARTGELFF. The CDR3 DNA reads as TGTGCCAGCAGCTTCGGGGAGGGGGCTCGGACCGGGGAGCTGTTTTTT.

This chain joins TRBV7-2 and TRBJ1-1, with 9 bases that match TRBD1. The V gene end was trimmed by 5 bases and the J gene end by 4 bases; junction bases not matched to a gene: 8. CDR3 size: 15 residues. CDR1 and CDR2 (germline): SGHTA, FQGNSA. The CDR3 region is CASSLRTGVVTEAFF. In nucleotides, the CDR3 is TGTGCCAGCAGCCTTAGGACAGGGGTAGTCACTGAAGCTTTCTTT.

The chain couples TRBV4-3 to TRBJ1-5; 7 positions match TRBD1. The V and J ends lost 0 bases and 5 bases, in that order; junction bases with no gene match: 4. Germline-derived CDR1 and CDR2 are LGHNA and YSLEER. The CDR3 sequence is 15 residues long. CDR3 in DNA: TGCGCCAGCAGCCAAGATGCAGGGGGAGATCAGCCCCAGCATTTT. It encodes CASSQDAGGDQPQHF.

The chain links TRBV7-2 to TRBJ2-7; 11 bases fit TRBD2. Germline lookup yields CDR1 SGHTA and CDR2 FQGNSA. CDR3 length: 15 amino acids. Trimming cost V 2 bases and J 4 bases; bases outside gene matches: 4. CDR3 sequence reads: CASSLTGTSGYEQYF. CDR3 coding DNA: TGTGCCAGCAGCTTAACCGGGACTAGCGGTTACGAGCAGTACTTC.

The chain recombines TRBV11-2 with TRBJ2-2, with 12 bases that match TRBD2. V was clipped by 4 bases and J by 5 bases; unmatched bases: 2. The CDR3 loop spans 15 amino acids. Germline V lookup: CDR1 SGHAT, CDR2 FQNNGV. In DNA, the CDR3 is TGTGCCAGCAGCTCTAGCGGGAGGGGAACCGGGGAGCTGTTTTTT. This codes for CASSSSGRGTGELFF.

The chain links TRBV7-9 to TRBJ1-5; D gene unclear. The CDR3 is 12 amino acids. V shed 1 base and J shed 5 bases, with 3 bases lying between them. Per the germline V gene, CDR1 is SEHNR and CDR2 is FQNEAQ (reference sequence). The CDR3 bases are TGTGCCAGCAGCTTAGTGGATCAGCCCCAGCATTTT. Amino acids: CASSLVDQPQHF.